The rows below give T cell receptor beta chains drawn from one sample of a study of blood T cell repertoires in COVID-19. Sequencing used immunoSEQ multiplex PCR; TCRdb keeps in-frame clones, though not all of them. The sample contains roughly 150,000 clones, around 77% of which appear only once. Sequences were obtained from peripheral blood. The receptors derive from a man between 65 and 85 years old with acute or convalescent COVID-19. Both conserved end residues are part of each CDR3. The order of the fields is clone size, V gene, D gene, J gene, CDR3 DNA, CDR3 protein. A D gene is named only where the DNA matches it firmly. Clone size is given for some rows only: seen once, a few or many times, or a class if the clone is expanded.

>.|TRBV28|.|TRBJ2-2
TGTGCCAGCATAAACTTTGCGACCGGGGAGCTGTTTTTT
CASINFATGELFF
>once|TRBV13|TRBD2|TRBJ2-4
TGTGCCAGCAGCACCCAGCGGGGGGATGGCAAAAACATTCAGTACTTC
CASSTQRGDGKNIQYF
>.|TRBV9|.|TRBJ2-7
TGTGCCAGCAGCGTAGAACAGGGCTACGAGCAGTACTTC
CASSVEQGYEQYF
>.|TRBV2|.|TRBJ2-3
TGTGCCAGCAGTCTCCGTGGCCCTGCTGGCACAGATACGCAGTATTTT
CASSLRGPAGTDTQYF
>.|TRBV5-1|.|TRBJ2-1
TGCGCCAGCAGCTTGGTTCTAGCCTCCGGTTATGAGCAGTTCTTC
CASSLVLASGYEQFF
>.|TRBV28|.|TRBJ2-3
TGTGCCAGCAGCCCGGAGGAGGGCACCCACACAGATACGCAGTATTTT
CASSPEEGTHTDTQYF
>.|TRBV19|TRBD2|TRBJ2-3
TGTGCCAGTAGTATCCAAGCCAGCGGGGGGACCACAGATACGCAGTATTTT
CASSIQASGGTTDTQYF
>few|TRBV6-5|.|TRBJ2-1
TGTGCCAGCAGCCGCAGCGGGCTCTCCTACAATGAGCAGTTCTTC
CASSRSGLSYNEQFF
>.|TRBV11-2|.|TRBJ1-2
TGTGCCAGCACCCCCGAAGTCGGCCCCGGGGATGGCTACACCTTC
CASTPEVGPGDGYTF
>.|TRBV11-2|.|TRBJ1-5
TGTGCCAGCAGCTTAGGGCAGGCACCTAATCAGCCCCAGCATTTT
CASSLGQAPNQPQHF
>.|TRBV2|.|TRBJ1-5
TGTGCCAGCAGTGAAGTTGAGAGCAATCAGCCCCAGCATTTT
CASSEVESNQPQHF
>.|TRBV5-1|TRBD1|TRBJ1-6
TGCGCCAGCAGCTACTCCCCGGACAGGGCTAATTCACCCCTCCACTTT
CASSYSPDRANSPLHF
>once|TRBV5-6|.|TRBJ2-2
TGTGCCAGCACTCTCCGGTTAGGGGCCACCGGGGAGCTGTTTTTT
CASTLRLGATGELFF
>.|TRBV10-3|.|TRBJ1-1
TGTGCCATCAGTCACACCGGGACTGGGAACACTGAAGCTTTCTTT
CAISHTGTGNTEAFF
>.|TRBV7-2|.|TRBJ1-1
TGTGCCAGCAGCTTCCTCCCGGACGGGAGGGCTGAAGCTTTCTTT
CASSFLPDGRAEAFF
>.|TRBV19|.|TRBJ1-4
TGTGCCAGTAGCTACAGTGCAACTAATGAAAAACTGTTTTTT
CASSYSATNEKLFF
>.|TRBV3-1/TRBV3-2|TRBD2|TRBJ2-1
TGTGCCAGCAGCCAAGTCGGTCGGGGGGGCCGGGAGCAGTTCTTC
CASSQVGRGGREQFF
>.|TRBV7-2|.|TRBJ1-2
TGTGCCAGCAGCTTAGGAGACCACAGGGCTTCCGGCTACACCTTC
CASSLGDHRASGYTF
>.|TRBV2|TRBD1|TRBJ1-2
TGTGCCAGCAGTCTACAGGGGTCCTTCTATGGCTACACCTTC
CASSLQGSFYGYTF
>.|TRBV6-4|.|TRBJ1-6
TGTGCCAGCAGGAGAAGTCAGGGCAATTCACCCCTCCACTTT
CASRRSQGNSPLHF
>few|TRBV12-3/TRBV12-4|TRBD2|TRBJ2-1
TGTGCCAGCAGAACGACTAGCGAGAATGAGCAGTTCTTC
CASRTTSENEQFF
>.|TRBV7-8|.|TRBJ1-5
TGTGCCAGCAGCTTAACAGGGAGTCAGCCCCAGCATTTT
CASSLTGSQPQHF
>.|TRBV11-2|TRBD1|TRBJ2-3
TGTGCCAGCAGCTTAACAGGGGAGACAGATACGCAGTATTTT
CASSLTGETDTQYF
>once|TRBV7-8|.|TRBJ1-5
TGTGCCAGCAGCTTGACAGAACTTAATCAGCCCCAGCATTTT
CASSLTELNQPQHF
>few|TRBV19|TRBD2|TRBJ2-2
TGTGCCAGTAGTCCCCAGGGAGGGGACACCGGGGAGCTGTTTTTT
CASSPQGGDTGELFF
>.|TRBV2|.|TRBJ2-1
TGTGCCAGCACTACCGACCGGGGGTCCTACAATGAGCAGTTCTTC
CASTTDRGSYNEQFF
>.|TRBV5-1|.|TRBJ1-1
TGCGCCAGCAGCTTCCGGGGGAAAGACACTGAAGCTTTCTTT
CASSFRGKDTEAFF
>.|TRBV19|TRBD1|TRBJ1-5
TGTGCCAGTAGTAACAGGGGTAACCAGCCCCAGCATTTT
CASSNRGNQPQHF
>.|TRBV11-1|.|TRBJ2-3
TGTGCCAGCAGCCCCGGGGATACGCAGTATTTT
CASSPGDTQYF
>.|TRBV30|TRBD2|TRBJ2-7
TGTGCCTGGGGACTAGCGCCCACCTACGAGCAGTACTTC
CAWGLAPTYEQYF
>.|TRBV5-1|.|TRBJ2-6
TGCGCCAGCAGCTTGTTGTCCGTAGGGGCCAACGTCCTGACTTTC
CASSLLSVGANVLTF
>.|TRBV4-2|TRBD1|TRBJ1-2
TGTGCCAGCAGCCAAGATGGACAGGCGCTAGGTTATGGCTACACCTTC
CASSQDGQALGYGYTF
>.|TRBV24-1|.|TRBJ2-7
TGTGCCACCAGTGATTTGCGGGAGCAGTACTTC
CATSDLREQYF
>.|TRBV6-5|.|TRBJ1-5
TGTGCCAGCAGCGATAATCTGGAGTATCAGCCCCAGCATTTT
CASSDNLEYQPQHF
>.|TRBV13|.|TRBJ2-2
TGTGCCAGCAGCTTTGCGGGGTCTTCCGGGGAGCTGTTTTTT
CASSFAGSSGELFF
>.|TRBV3-1/TRBV3-2|TRBD1|TRBJ1-5
TGTGCCAGCAGCCGGGGACAGCAAAATCAGCCCCAGCATTTT
CASSRGQQNQPQHF
>.|TRBV30|TRBD1|TRBJ1-4
TGTGCCTGGAACCTCGGGACAGGGATACGGGAAAAACTGTTTTTT
CAWNLGTGIREKLFF
>.|TRBV7-6|.|TRBJ2-3
TGTGCCAGTACCGCGGGGCGGAGAAACACAGATACGCAGTATTTT
CASTAGRRNTDTQYF
>.|TRBV28|.|TRBJ2-6
TGTGCCAGCACTGGTACAGGGACTGGGGCCAACGTCCTGACTTTC
CASTGTGTGANVLTF
>once|TRBV6-1|.|TRBJ1-2
TGTGCCAGCAGTGTCTCCCCCGTCGGTTTAAACTATGGCTACACCTTC
CASSVSPVGLNYGYTF
>.|TRBV11-3|.|TRBJ1-5
TGTGCCAGCAGCTTACAGGGGAGCAATCAGCCCCAGCATTTT
CASSLQGSNQPQHF